A single sample is the source of the 18 T cell receptor beta chains below, sequenced in a study of blood T cell repertoires in COVID-19. TCRdb's table, derived via immunoSEQ multiplex PCR, lists solely in-frame clones and lacks some. Here the sample spans over 60,000 clones, around 84% being singletons. Material for sequencing was peripheral blood. The receptors derive from a human donor in a cohort sampled during active COVID-19.

In this sample, this clone turned up once. The V call is TRBV12-3 or TRBV12-4, the J call TRBJ1-2; 7 positions agree with TRBD1. The length of the CDR3 is 13 residues. V was pared by 1 base and J by 4 bases, with 0 bases of the junction left unmatched. The CDR3 nucleotides read TGTGCCAGCAGTTTAGGGGACAGCTATGGCTACACCTTC. Residues: CASSLGDSYGYTF.

The chain combines TRBV5-4 with TRBJ2-1; 9 bases are a match to TRBD1. The CDR3 is made up of 14 amino acids. The V and J ends lost 0 bases and 6 bases, in that order; junction bases with no gene match: 1. The germline V gene encodes CDR1 SGHNT and CDR2 YYREEE (reference sequence). For the CDR3, the DNA is TGTGCCAGCAGCTTGGGGACAGGGGTCAATGAGCAGTTCTTC. Translating gives CASSLGTGVNEQFF.

This clone was seen just once. The J gene is TRBJ1-6, the V gene TRBV5-1; D gene uncertain. Germline assignment: CDR1 SGHRS and CDR2 YFSETQ. The ends were cut back, 5 bases at V and 4 bases at J, with 19 bases in the middle. There are 17 residues in the CDR3. The CDR3 nucleotides read TGCGCCAGCAGTTCGGGGAGCGGGGAGGGATATAATTCACCCCTCCACTTT. Encoded protein: CASSSGSGEGYNSPLHF.

The chain has TRBV28 and TRBJ1-2; 9 nucleotides line up with TRBD1. Germline CDR1 MDHEN, CDR2 SYDVKM. The J segment lost 4 bases and the V segment lost 2 bases, leaving 5 bases of the junction unmatched. CDR3 size: 15 residues. The CDR3 here is CASSLGTGSLYGYTF. The CDR3 DNA sequence: TGTGCCAGCAGTTTAGGGACAGGGTCCCTCTATGGCTACACCTTC.

This chain connects TRBV29-1 to TRBJ2-1; tentatively, D is TRBD1 (5 bases). Germline values: CDR1 SQVTM, CDR2 ANQGSEA. The CDR3 runs to 15 residues. Trimming removed 6 bases from V and 2 bases from J, with 17 bases in between. CDR3 coding DNA: TGCAGCGTGGTGGCAGGGCCGCAGGCCTACAATGAGCAGTTCTTC. Its protein is CSVVAGPQAYNEQFF.

This chain connects TRBV4-1 to TRBJ2-7; 7 positions match TRBD1. The CDR3 is 14 residues long. With V trimmed by 6 bases and J by 2 bases, 7 bases remained unmatched. CDR1 MGHRA and CDR2 YSYEKL come from the germline V gene. The CDR3: CASSRDRMTYEQYF. In DNA, the CDR3 is TGCGCCAGCAGTCGGGACAGAATGACCTACGAGCAGTACTTC.

The sample holds one count of this clone. The chain has TRBV6-2 or TRBV6-3 and TRBJ1-2, with a weak D call TRBD1 (5 bases). The V end lost 5 bases, the J end lost 3 bases, and 16 bases lay between the germline ends. This CDR3 is 15 amino acids long. In germline, CDR1 is MNHEY, CDR2 SVGEGT. As DNA, the CDR3 is TGTGCCAGCAGTAACGCGGGACCCGAATACTATGGCTACACCTTC. Translating gives CASSNAGPEYYGYTF.

There are a few counts of this clone. The rearrangement uses TRBV19 and TRBJ2-5; the D is unclear. Germline V CDR1 and CDR2: LNHDA, SQIVND (reference sequence). The CDR3 runs 15 residues. V gave up 0 bases and J gave up 0 bases, with 8 bases separating them. CDR3 region: CASSIDLQYQETQYF. In nucleotides, the CDR3 is TGTGCCAGTAGTATAGATCTACAGTACCAAGAGACCCAGTACTTC.

The chain recombines TRBV5-6 with TRBJ1-2; a possible D gene is TRBD1 (5 bases). The CDR3 has 15 residues. Germline lookup yields CDR1 SGHDT and CDR2 YYEEEE. V was shortened by 1 base and J by 4 bases, with 14 bases between the two germline ends. The CDR3 region is CASSLMVDRTYGYTF. The CDR3 nucleotides are TGTGCCAGCAGCTTGATGGTCGACAGAACCTATGGCTACACCTTC. The full variable domain, in which reference TRBV5-6 and TRBJ1-2 provide the parts outside the CDR3, is DAGVTQSPTHLIKTRGQQVTLRCSPKSGHDTVSWYQQALGQGPQFIFQYYEEEERQRGNFPDRFSGHQFPNYSSELNVNALLLGDSALYLCASSLMVDRTYGYTFGSGTRLTVV.

The CDR3 nucleotides are TGTGCCAGCAGTGAATCTAGCGGGAGGTCGAACATTCAGTACTTC. This translates into CASSESSGRSNIQYF. V and J are TRBV25-1 and TRBJ2-4; 11 bases fit TRBD2. The J segment lost 7 bases and the V segment lost 1 base, leaving 3 bases of the junction unmatched. CDR1 and CDR2 from the germline V gene are MGHDK and SYGVNS. The length of the CDR3 is 15 residues.

The V and J genes are TRBV25-1 and TRBJ2-4; 8 nucleotides match TRBD1. CDR1 and CDR2 from the germline V gene are MGHDK and SYGVNS. The CDR3 runs 14 residues. Trimming cost V 5 bases and J 3 bases; bases outside gene matches: 3. This chain's CDR3 is CASSLQGVKNIQYF. The CDR3, as DNA: TGTGCCAGCAGTTTACAGGGGGTCAAAAACATTCAGTACTTC.

The chain couples TRBV27 to TRBJ1-5; 8 bases match TRBD1. Per the germline V gene, CDR1 is MNHEY and CDR2 is SMNVEV (reference sequence). CDR3 length equals 15 residues. After removal of 6 bases from V and 4 bases from J, the junction contained 8 bases not matched to a gene. The CDR3 region is CASSHNDRGNQPQHF. In DNA form, the CDR3 reads TGTGCCAGCAGCCACAACGACAGGGGAAATCAGCCCCAGCATTTT.

Worth noting for this clone: The identical CDR3 is also encoded by other nucleotide sequences in the sample. The chain combines TRBV3-1 (or the pseudogene TRBV3-2) with TRBJ2-7; unclear D gene. This CDR3 has 12 amino acids. Germline CDR1 LGHDT, CDR2 YNNKEL (reference sequence). Trimming stripped 1 base from V and 3 bases from J, with 4 bases between. CDR3 sequence: CASSQASYEQYF. Here the CDR3 DNA reads TGTGCCAGCAGCCAAGCTAGCTACGAGCAGTACTTC.

This clone was picked up one time. The rearrangement uses TRBV18 and TRBJ2-6, with 11 bases identical to TRBD1. Germline lookup yields CDR1 KGHSH and CDR2 LQKENI. The CDR3 length is 17 residues. The junction had 1 base not matched to a gene; V was cut back by 0 bases and J by 3 bases. The CDR3 reads CASSPPGQGGGANVLTF. The CDR3 coding sequence is TGTGCCAGCTCACCACCGGGACAGGGGGGTGGGGCCAACGTCCTGACTTTC. Variable domain in full (rest from reference TRBV18 and TRBJ2-6): NAGVMQNPRHLVRRRGQEARLRCSPMKGHSHVYWYRQLPEEGLKFMVYLQKENIIDESGMPKERFSAEFPKEGPSILRIQQVVRGDSAAYFCASSPPGQGGGANVLTFGAGSRLTVL.

V usage is TRBV11-1 and J usage is TRBJ2-7; maybe TRBD2 (6 bases). The CDR3 extends over 15 amino acids. V lost 1 base to trimming and J lost 3 bases, with 13 bases between them. Germline assignment: CDR1 SGHAT and CDR2 FQDESV (reference sequence). In nucleotides, the CDR3 is TGTGCCAGCAGCTTAGGGATCGGCGGGAACTACGAGCAGTACTTC. Translation gives CASSLGIGGNYEQYF. Together with reference TRBV11-1 and TRBJ2-7, the CDR3 gives the full variable domain: EAEVAQSPRYKITEKSQAVAFWCDPISGHATLYWYRQILGQGPELLVQFQDESVVDDSQLPKDRFSAERLKGVDSTLKIQPAELGDSAMYLCASSLGIGGNYEQYFGPGTRLTVT.

The chain uses TRBV5-4 and TRBJ2-5, with TRBD2 matching over 16 bases. The germline CDR1 and CDR2 sequences are SGHNT and YYREEE (reference sequence). This CDR3 region has 16 residues. J was trimmed by 2 bases and V by 4 bases; bases with no gene match: 2. In DNA, the CDR3 is TGTGCCAGCAGCCCGGGACTAGCGGGGGGGCAAGAGACCCAGTACTTC. This translates into CASSPGLAGGQETQYF.

V and J are TRBV5-4 and TRBJ2-7; D is undetermined. Germline V gene data show CDR1 as SGHNT and CDR2 as YYREEE (reference sequence). Trimming shortened V by 4 bases and J by 6 bases, and 17 bases separated the two germline ends. This CDR3 is built from 14 residues. In nucleotides, the CDR3 is TGTGCCAGCAGCCCCCCCGAGAGTCCCCTCGAGCAGTACTTC. Residues: CASSPPESPLEQYF.

This sequence joins TRBV5-8 and TRBJ2-7; 7 bases are a match to TRBD2. Germline V CDR1 and CDR2: SGHTS, YDEGEE. The V segment lost 0 bases and the J segment 3 bases; nucleotides outside the gene matches: 3. The CDR3 is 14 residues long. The CDR3 loop is CASSLEGTNYEQYF. DNA of the CDR3: TGTGCCAGCAGCTTGGAAGGGACTAACTACGAGCAGTACTTC.